This T cell receptor beta chain was retrieved from a study of T cell repertoires in cytomegalovirus infection. Study details: It can be stated that public TCR beta signatures indicated CMV infection as well as a matching HLA type.

Study conclusions and caveats: The study identified carriers of CMV plus the relevant HLA from cumulative public TCR beta family frequency.

TCRdb reprocessed the reads with MiXCR, giving one entry per CDR3 protein. The sample shows about 460,000 distinct CDR3 sequences, about 11% of them seen only once. The CDR3 is made up of 15 amino acids. The germline CDR1 and CDR2 sequences are DFQATT and SNEGSKA (reference sequence). J lost 4 bases, V lost 0 bases, and 8 bases had no gene match. Details on this clonotype: Its antigen is unidentified.

Sequencing was carried out using PBMCs. This TCR was recovered from a human donor in good health (CMV status not recorded). Some clones in this sample may be carry-over from other donors' samples. The chain has TRBV20-1 and TRBJ1-2; 7 nucleotides match TRBD1. The CDR3 region has the DNA TGCAGTGCTAGAGATATAGACAGGGCGGGCTATGGCTACACCTTC. It specifies CSARDIDRAGYGYTF.